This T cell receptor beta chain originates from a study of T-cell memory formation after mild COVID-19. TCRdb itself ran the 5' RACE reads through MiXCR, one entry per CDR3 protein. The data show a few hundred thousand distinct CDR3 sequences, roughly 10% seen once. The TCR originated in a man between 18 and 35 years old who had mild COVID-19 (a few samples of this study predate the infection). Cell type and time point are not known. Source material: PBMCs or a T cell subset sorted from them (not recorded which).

The CDR3 loop is CASSRSGGDEQYF. The CDR3 nucleotides are TGTGCCAGCAGCCGTAGCGGGGGCGACGAGCAGTACTTC. This chain uses TRBV7-9 with TRBJ2-7; TRBD2 aligns across 9 bases. CDR3 length equals 13 residues. Per germline, CDR1 SEHNR and CDR2 FQNEAQ (reference sequence). J gave up 5 bases and V 5 bases, and 4 bases lay outside the gene matches.